One sample yielded the 9 T cell receptor beta chains listed below, sequenced in a study of blood T cell repertoires in COVID-19. TCRdb's copy holds only in-frame clones and misses some; the assay was immunoSEQ multiplex PCR. The sample records 100,000 to 120,000 clones, about 75% being singletons. Material: peripheral blood. The receptors were sampled from a woman of 80 years or more with active or convalescent COVID-19.

V is TRBV28 and J is TRBJ2-1, with TRBD1 matching 9 bases. The germline V gene has CDR1 MDHEN and CDR2 SYDVKM. Trimming at V came to 4 bases and at J to 9 bases, leaving 10 bases not matched to a gene. CDR3 size: 15 residues. The CDR3 nucleotides are TGTGCCAGCAGTTCGTCCGGGACAGGGTCGTTTGAGCAGTTCTTC. Translated, it gives CASSSSGTGSFEQFF.

The rearrangement joins TRBV13 to TRBJ2-1; 8 bases line up with TRBD2. The CDR3 is 16 residues long. Germline V gene sequence: CDR1 PRHDT, CDR2 FYEKMQ (reference sequence). After removal of 3 bases from V and 1 base from J, the junction contained 5 bases not matched to a gene. This chain's CDR3 is CASSFSAGVSYNEQFF. In DNA, the CDR3 is TGTGCCAGCAGCTTTTCAGCGGGAGTATCCTACAATGAGCAGTTCTTC.

The J gene is TRBJ2-2, the V gene TRBV3-1 (or the pseudogene TRBV3-2); 8 nucleotides agree with TRBD1. Trimming at V came to 1 base and at J to 0 bases, leaving 10 bases not matched to a gene. The germline CDR1 and CDR2 sequences are LGHDT and YNNKEL (reference sequence). The CDR3 loop spans 19 amino acids. This CDR3 is CASSQGQGAGRANTGELFF. CDR3 in DNA: TGTGCCAGCAGCCAAGGGCAGGGGGCCGGTAGAGCGAACACCGGGGAGCTGTTTTTT.

The chain is built from TRBV28 and TRBJ2-5, with 7 bases lining up with TRBD2. With 0 bases clipped from V and 4 bases from J, the junction kept 11 bases outside the gene matches. The CDR3 consists of 17 residues. Germline CDR1 MDHEN, CDR2 SYDVKM. CDR3 sequence: CASSLWGGGGSSETQYF. In DNA, the CDR3 is TGTGCCAGCAGTTTATGGGGCGGGGGTGGATCGTCAGAGACCCAGTACTTC.

The V and J genes are TRBV21-1 and TRBJ2-3; TRBD1, the D gene given by the table, was not confirmed from the DNA. TRBV21-1 counts as a pseudogene. This CDR3 has 14 residues. As DNA, the CDR3 is TGTGCCAGCAGCCCAACAGGGAAGGGAGATACGCAGTATTTT. Protein sequence: CASSPTGKGDTQYF.

The chain carries TRBV5-1 and TRBJ2-1; D may be TRBD1 (5 bases). Germline CDR1 is SGHRS and CDR2 is YFSETQ. The CDR3 sequence is 15 residues long. The germline V and J ends were trimmed by 0 bases and 10 bases, with 17 bases remaining between them. CDR3 in amino acids: CASSLGGGSWNEQFF. The CDR3 DNA reads TGCGCCAGCAGCTTGGGGGGCGGAAGCTGGAACGAGCAGTTCTTC.

The rearrangement links TRBV28 to TRBJ2-7, with 11 bases identical to TRBD2. This CDR3 spans 18 amino acids. Germline lookup yields CDR1 MDHEN and CDR2 SYDVKM. V lost 2 bases to trimming and J lost 5 bases; unmatched junction nucleotides: 14. CDR3 protein: CASSLVLAGGPSPHEQYF. In nucleotides, the CDR3 is TGTGCCAGCAGTTTAGTTTTAGCGGGAGGGCCGAGCCCCCACGAGCAGTACTTC.

The gene calls are TRBV12-3 or TRBV12-4 and TRBJ1-2; 9 bases are shared with TRBD1. The CDR3 sequence is 13 residues long. Germline trimming cut 6 bases from V and 8 bases from J; bases unmatched to any gene: 7. The CDR3 DNA sequence: TGTGCCAGCAGCTCGGGACAGGGAGTAGGCTACACCTTC. Protein product: CASSSGQGVGYTF.

This sequence joins TRBV28 and TRBJ1-5, with TRBD1 as a possible D gene (6 bases). V lost 5 bases and J 11 bases, leaving 25 bases between the germline ends. The CDR3 has 16 amino acids. The germline CDR1 and CDR2 sequences are MDHEN and SYDVKM. CDR3 bases: TGTGCCAGCAGTCAATCTACAGGGTCGGGCTGGAGGTCCCAGCATTTT. Its protein product is CASSQSTGSGWRSQHF.